These 9 T cell receptor beta chains originate from one sample sequenced in a study of blood T cell repertoires in COVID-19. Produced via immunoSEQ multiplex PCR; TCRdb's table is partial and in-frame only. Of roughly 350,000 clones in the sample, about 93% were seen once. Sequenced input: peripheral blood. The receptors were gathered from a woman aged 18-29 years who had recovered from COVID-19.

The rearrangement links TRBV11-2 to TRBJ1-3; D is possibly TRBD1 (5 bases). Germline V lookup: CDR1 SGHAT, CDR2 FQNNGV. The CDR3 is made up of 16 amino acids. Trimming removed 0 bases from V and 4 bases from J, with 13 bases in between. The DNA of the CDR3 is TGTGCCAGCAGCTTAGATTCGGGGGTAGTCGGAAACACCATATATTTT. Amino acids: CASSLDSGVVGNTIYF.

CDR3 in DNA: TGTGCCAGCTCGCAACTAGCGGACAATGAGCAGTTCTTC. This sequence encodes CASSQLADNEQFF. The chain combines TRBV18 with TRBJ2-1, with 8 bases aligning to TRBD2. CDR3 length equals 13 residues. V dropped 6 bases and J dropped 5; count of bases not matched to a gene: 3. The germline gives CDR1 KGHSH, CDR2 LQKENI.

This chain uses TRBV7-9 with TRBJ2-1; 9 bases fit TRBD2. The length of the CDR3 is 15 residues. The germline gives CDR1 SEHNR, CDR2 FQNEAQ (reference sequence). Germline trimming cut 3 bases from V and 5 bases from J; bases unmatched to any gene: 5. DNA of the CDR3: TGTGCCAGCAGCTTCCTAGCGGGAATCGACAATGAGCAGTTCTTC. It yields the protein CASSFLAGIDNEQFF.

The rearrangement links TRBV9 to TRBJ1-2, with TRBD1 matching over 7 bases. J lost 4 bases, V lost 3 bases, and 3 bases had no gene match. The length of the CDR3 is 13 residues. The germline V gene encodes CDR1 SGDLS and CDR2 YYNGEE. The CDR3 DNA sequence: TGTGCCAGCAGCGCCCGGGACAGCTATGGCTACACCTTC. Residues: CASSARDSYGYTF.

The chain couples TRBV7-8 to TRBJ1-2, with D tentatively TRBD1 (6 bases). Trimming removed 5 bases at V and 4 bases at J, with 17 bases between. This CDR3 contains 15 residues. Germline-derived CDR1 and CDR2 are SGHVS and FQNEAQ. CDR3: CASSPGQTWIYGYTF. The CDR3 coding sequence is TGTGCCAGCAGCCCTGGACAGACATGGATCTATGGCTACACCTTC.

This chain uses TRBV5-4 with TRBJ2-1, with 14 positions matching TRBD2. V gave up 4 bases and J gave up 8 bases; unmatched junction bases: 8. Per the germline V gene, CDR1 is SGHNT and CDR2 is YYREEE (reference sequence). There are 16 residues in the CDR3. The CDR3 DNA follows: TGTGCCAGCAGCCTACCGACTAGCGGGAGGGAAGATGAGCAGTTCTTC. Protein sequence: CASSLPTSGREDEQFF.

CDR3 region: CASSPSLRGTLGDEQFF. The CDR3 DNA is TGTGCCAGCTCACCCAGCCTCCGGGGTACACTCGGCGATGAGCAGTTCTTC. This sequence joins TRBV18 and TRBJ2-1, with D possibly matching TRBD2 (5 bases). This CDR3 is 17 amino acids long. V lost 3 bases and J 8 bases, leaving 23 bases between the germline ends. CDR1 KGHSH and CDR2 LQKENI come from the germline V gene. The variable domain in full, with the rest retrieved from reference TRBV18 and TRBJ2-1, is NAGVMQNPRHLVRRRGQEARLRCSPMKGHSHVYWYRQLPEEGLKFMVYLQKENIIDESGMPKERFSAEFPKEGPSILRIQQVVRGDSAAYFCASSPSLRGTLGDEQFFGPGTRLTVL.

The gene calls are TRBV6-6 and TRBJ2-3; TRBD2 might be the D (6 bases). Trimming took 2 bases from V and 0 from J, leaving 12 bases between them. Germline CDR1 reads MNHNY; CDR2 reads SVGAGI (reference sequence). The CDR3 spans 16 residues. The CDR3 nucleotides read TGTGCCAGCAGTTACCCACTAGCTATGAGCACAGATACGCAGTATTTT. Its translation: CASSYPLAMSTDTQYF.

The chain recombines TRBV21-1 with TRBJ1-2; TRBD1 is the table's D call, not checked against the DNA. TRBV21-1 is a listed pseudogene. The CDR3 is 17 residues long. The CDR3, as DNA: TGTGCCAGCAGCAACTGTCCAAAGGGACAGGGAAACTATGGCTACACCTTC. Amino acids: CASSNCPKGQGNYGYTF.